The 21 T cell receptor beta chains reported below all come from one sample, sequenced in a study of regulatory T cells in long-lasting Graves disease. Both iRepertoire HTBI primers and Arm-PCR of CDR3 regions were used to build the TCR beta libraries. MiXCR, run by TCRdb on the multiplex PCR reads, gives a single entry per CDR3 protein. Among about 330,000 distinct CDR3 sequences listed, 15% to 20% were seen once. Specified time point: newly diagnosed GD, antithyroid drugs for less than 3 months. The authors made the TCR library using RNA they extracted from PBMCs. These records were also assigned to another study, of T cells in Graves' hyperthyroidism and ophthalmopathy.

Sequenced here: peripheral blood mononuclear cells (PBMCs), sampled at new diagnosis, from a patient treated with antithyroid drugs. These receptors were taken from a woman younger than 30 with Graves disease.

This clonotype showed up many times. V is TRBV9 and J is TRBJ2-2, with D unresolved. The ends were cut back, 0 bases at V and 6 bases at J, with 18 bases in the middle. CDR3 length equals 17 residues. Germline CDR1 and CDR2: SGDLS and YYNGEE. As DNA, the CDR3 is TGTGCCAGCAGCGTAGGCAGCTCCTTCACGTTTGCCGGGGAGCTGTTTTTT. Translating gives CASSVGSSFTFAGELFF.

This clonotype was counted at least ten times. The chain carries TRBV30 and TRBJ1-5; possibly TRBD1 for D (6 bases). Trimming removed 3 bases from V and 2 bases from J, with 11 bases in between. CDR1 GTSNPN and CDR2 SVGIG come from the germline V gene (reference sequence). The CDR3 covers 14 residues. CDR3 in amino acids: CAWSRDNGNQPQHF. CDR3 DNA: TGTGCCTGGAGCCGGGACAACGGCAATCAGCCCCAGCATTTT.

In this sample, this clonotype turned up many times. The rearrangement links TRBV30 to TRBJ2-7, with TRBD1 as a possible D gene (6 bases). CDR1 and CDR2 from the germline V gene are GTSNPN and SVGIG (reference sequence). V lost 1 base to trimming and J lost 5 bases, with 18 bases between them. There are 15 residues in the CDR3. CDR3 sequence reads: CAWSARETGYHEQYF. The CDR3 region has the DNA TGTGCCTGGAGTGCCCGAGAAACAGGGTACCACGAGCAGTACTTC.

This clonotype was counted once. The chain's CDR3 is CSALGTSGSYEQYF. For the CDR3, the DNA is TGCAGTGCCCTCGGGACTAGCGGTTCCTACGAGCAGTACTTC. The chain has TRBV20-1 and TRBJ2-7; 11 nucleotides match TRBD2. CDR3 length equals 14 residues. Germline-derived CDR1 and CDR2 are DFQATT and SNEGSKA (reference sequence). V lost 6 bases and J lost 1; bases outside the gene matches: 5.

The chain uses TRBV5-4 and TRBJ2-3, with D maybe TRBD2 (5 bases). The CDR3 covers 15 residues. V was pared by 2 bases and J by 6 bases, with 16 bases between. Per germline, CDR1 SGHNT and CDR2 YYREEE (reference sequence). The CDR3: CASSLTFGDGDTQYF. The CDR3 DNA is TGTGCCAGCAGCTTAACGTTCGGGGATGGGGATACGCAGTATTTT.

The sample holds many counts of this clonotype. The J gene is TRBJ2-7, the V gene TRBV7-6; no reliable D call. The CDR3 covers 14 residues. V shed 1 base and J shed 5 bases, with 12 bases lying between them. Germline V gene lookup returns CDR1 SGHVS and CDR2 FNYEAQ. The CDR3 loop reads CASSLGGISDEQYF. Here the CDR3 DNA reads TGTGCCAGCAGCTTAGGCGGTATCTCAGACGAGCAGTACTTC.

The sample holds many counts of this clonotype. The chain recombines TRBV20-1 with TRBJ2-7; TRBD1 or TRBD2 may be the D gene (5 bases each). Germline V lookup: CDR1 DFQATT, CDR2 SNEGSKA (reference sequence). This CDR3 contains 12 residues. The germline V and J ends were trimmed by 5 bases and 3 bases, with 11 bases remaining between them. The CDR3 protein is CSAEGRSYEQYF. The CDR3, as DNA: TGCAGTGCTGAGGGGCGGAGCTACGAGCAGTACTTC.

The V gene is TRBV7-6, the J gene TRBJ1-2; 10 bases agree with TRBD1. The CDR3 contains 17 residues. V trimming: 4 bases; J trimming: 2 bases; junction bases outside the gene matches: 10. Germline CDR1 reads SGHVS; CDR2 reads FNYEAQ. CDR3: CASSSSFGTGENYGYTF. The CDR3 nucleotides read TGTGCCAGCAGCTCATCTTTCGGGACAGGGGAAAACTATGGCTACACCTTC.

Only a few counts were recorded for this clonotype. The V call is TRBV6-5, the J call TRBJ1-2; TRBD1 is a possible D gene (5 bases). V lost 4 bases, J lost 2 bases, and 14 bases lay in between. The CDR3 extends over 15 amino acids. Germline CDR1 reads MNHEY; CDR2 reads SVGAGI. In DNA form, the CDR3 reads TGTGCCAGCAGTTCCGGGACCCCACCGAACTATGGCTACACCTTC. Translating it yields CASSSGTPPNYGYTF.

This clonotype was counted a few times. The genes are TRBV28 and TRBJ2-3; weak D call: TRBD1 (6 bases). Germline V gives CDR1 MDHEN, CDR2 SYDVKM. The CDR3 totals 13 residues. V lost 8 bases and J 2 bases, leaving 11 bases between the germline ends. CDR3 sequence: CASSSGATDTQYF. CDR3 bases: TGTGCCAGCTCTTCAGGGGCCACAGATACGCAGTATTTT.

This clonotype was counted only a few times. The V and J genes are TRBV19 and TRBJ1-1; D is undetermined. This CDR3 spans 14 amino acids. CDR1 is LNHDA, CDR2 SQIVND, per germline (reference sequence). V lost 1 base to trimming and J lost 1 base, with 7 bases between them. Here the CDR3 reads CASSIGEGNTEAFF. DNA for the CDR3: TGTGCCAGTAGTATAGGGGAGGGGAACACTGAAGCTTTCTTT.

Of note for this clonotype: Being one base from a much bigger clone, this may be a read error. The chain links TRBV6-1 to TRBJ2-3; 9 bases fit TRBD1. Germline V gene lookup returns CDR1 MNHNS and CDR2 SASEGT. The J segment lost 1 base and the V segment lost 6 bases, leaving 2 bases of the junction unmatched. The CDR3 consists of 14 residues. The CDR3 reads CASRWTGGTDTQYF. In nucleotides, the CDR3 is TGTGCCAGCAGATGGACAGGGGGCACAGATACGCAGTATTTT.

This clonotype has at least ten counts. The rearrangement uses TRBV6-1 and TRBJ2-3; D gene ambiguous. This CDR3 is 13 amino acids long. The germline CDR1 and CDR2 sequences are MNHNS and SASEGT. Trimming took 0 bases from V and 1 from J, leaving 2 bases between them. The CDR3 loop reads CASSEAGTDTQYF. DNA of the CDR3: TGTGCCAGCAGTGAAGCGGGCACAGATACGCAGTATTTT.

In regard to this clonotype: Given a much more abundant clone one base away, this may be a read error. This chain uses TRBV20-1 with TRBJ2-5, with 8 nucleotides matching TRBD2. V lost 6 bases to trimming and J lost 7 bases; unmatched junction nucleotides: 10. The CDR3 extends over 13 amino acids. CDR1 and CDR2 (germline): DFQATT, SNEGSKA (reference sequence). CDR3 sequence: CSADRGGTGTQYF. The CDR3 nucleotides are TGCAGTGCGGATCGGGGGGGTACAGGGACCCAGTACTTC.

The rearrangement uses TRBV19 and TRBJ2-5, with 9 bases lining up with TRBD1. The CDR3 is 15 amino acids. J was trimmed by 4 bases and V by 2 bases; bases with no gene match: 5. Germline-derived CDR1 and CDR2 are LNHDA and SQIVND (reference sequence). CDR3 nucleotide sequence: TGTGCCAGTAGTATAAGACAGGGGGAGGGAGAGACCCAGTACTTC. Translating gives CASSIRQGEGETQYF.

This clonotype came up a few times. The rearrangement uses TRBV18 and TRBJ2-2; D remains ambiguous. Trimming took 3 bases from V and 7 from J, leaving 6 bases between them. The germline gives CDR1 KGHSH, CDR2 LQKENI. This CDR3 region has 12 residues. The CDR3 DNA reads as TGTGCCAGCTCACCGGACCACGGGGAGCTGTTTTTT. The encoded protein is CASSPDHGELFF.

This clonotype was seen a handful of times. Germline is not matched at one junction end, which may reflect a read error. This chain connects TRBV14 to TRBJ2-7, with D possibly TRBD2 on 6 matching bases. This CDR3 region has 13 residues. The germline V gene encodes CDR1 SGHDN and CDR2 FVKESK. The CDR3 region has the DNA TGTGCCAGCAGCGTTGGGACTTCCTACAAGCAGTACTTC. The encoded protein is CASSVGTSYKQYF.

The chain uses TRBV6-1 and TRBJ1-2; D gene ambiguous. CDR1 is MNHNS, CDR2 SASEGT, per germline. The CDR3 runs to 15 residues. V lost 7 bases and J 3 bases, leaving 18 bases between the germline ends. The CDR3 here is CASTNLRPDHYGYTF. The CDR3 DNA sequence: TGTGCCAGCACCAACCTAAGACCCGACCACTATGGCTACACCTTC.

This clonotype was picked up many times. The genes are TRBV5-1 and TRBJ2-1, with 8 positions matching TRBD1. The CDR3 sequence is 14 residues long. Germline-derived CDR1 and CDR2 are SGHRS and YFSETQ. V was pared by 6 bases and J by 6 bases, with 8 bases of the junction left unmatched. The CDR3 bases are TGCGCCAGCACCCTGGGGACAGGATCCAATGAGCAGTTCTTC. It translates to CASTLGTGSNEQFF.

This clonotype was detected ten times or more. This chain uses TRBV2 with TRBJ2-1; D gene unclear. V was pared by 7 bases and J by 6 bases, with 16 bases between. Germline assignment: CDR1 SNHLY and CDR2 FYNNEI. The CDR3 loop spans 14 amino acids. DNA of the CDR3: TGTGCCAGCATATCCGGCCAGATTTCCAATGAGCAGTTCTTC. It specifies CASISGQISNEQFF.

This clonotype was observed at least ten times. The V and J genes are TRBV28 and TRBJ2-2, with D perhaps being TRBD1 or TRBD2 (6 bases each). There are 17 residues in the CDR3. Germline V gene data show CDR1 as MDHEN and CDR2 as SYDVKM. V was shortened by 7 bases and J by 4 bases, with 22 bases between the two germline ends. The DNA for the CDR3 is TGTGCCAGCATCCCCTCTTCCGGGGGCGGTCCCACCGGGGAGCTGTTTTTT. Amino acids: CASIPSSGGGPTGELFF.